The rows below give T cell receptor beta chains drawn from one sample of a study of T-cell memory formation after mild COVID-19. TCRdb recomputed calls from the 5' RACE reads with MiXCR, one row per CDR3 protein. The sample includes fewer than 600,000 distinct CDR3 sequences, roughly a fifth of them seen just once. The sequenced sample was PBMCs or a T cell subset sorted from them (not recorded which). The receptors were sampled from an adult woman who had mild COVID-19 (a few samples of this study predate the infection). Cell type and time point are not known. Both conserved end residues are part of each CDR3. D genes are given only for firm matches. Size is stated for part of the rows, as once, few or many counts, or as a class when the clone is expanded.

>TRBJ2-2|14|NA|NA|TRBV6-1
CASSETLHAGELFF
TGTGCCAGCAGTGAAACCCTTCACGCCGGGGAGCTGTTTTTT
>TRBJ2-3|11|NA|NA|TRBV12-3/TRBV12-4
CASSPTTTQYF
TGTGCCAGCAGTCCGACGACCACGCAGTATTTT
>TRBJ1-5|15|NA|many|TRBV4-3
CASSQDWADNQPQHF
TGCGCCAGCAGCCAAGACTGGGCAGACAATCAGCCCCAGCATTTT
>TRBJ1-1|13|TRBD1|medium-sized|TRBV6-5
CASRYQGGTEAFF
TGTGCCAGCAGATACCAGGGGGGGACTGAAGCTTTCTTT
>TRBJ1-5|14|TRBD1|few|TRBV6-5
CASRGTGYNQPQHF
TGTGCCAGCAGGGGGACAGGCTACAATCAGCCCCAGCATTTT
>TRBJ2-7|13|NA|few|TRBV6-5
CASSRQGPLEQYF
TGTGCCAGCAGCCGTCAGGGCCCCCTCGAGCAGTACTTC
>TRBJ2-7|13|NA|NA|TRBV24-1
CATSDRNTYEQYF
TGTGCCACCAGTGACAGGAATACCTACGAGCAGTACTTC
>TRBJ2-7|16|NA|few|TRBV20-1
CSARDGTQVSSYEQYF
TGCAGTGCTAGAGATGGCACCCAGGTTTCCTCCTACGAGCAGTACTTC
>TRBJ1-2|16|TRBD1|NA|TRBV12-3/TRBV12-4
CASSLASGGAGYGYTF
TGTGCCAGCAGTTTAGCTTCAGGGGGCGCGGGCTATGGCTACACCTTC
>TRBJ1-2|12|TRBD1|NA|TRBV7-9
CASKKQGTGYTF
TGTGCCAGCAAAAAACAGGGGACTGGCTACACCTTC
>TRBJ2-5|11|NA|many|TRBV12-3/TRBV12-4
CASSSEETQYF
TGTGCCAGCAGCTCAGAAGAGACCCAGTACTTC
>TRBJ2-7|14|TRBD2|few|TRBV6-5
CASSYSGITYEQYF
TGTGCCAGCAGTTACAGCGGGATTACCTACGAGCAGTACTTC
>TRBJ1-1|11|TRBD1|few|TRBV7-9
CAGGTGPEAFF
TGTGCCGGCGGGACAGGTCCTGAAGCTTTCTTT
>TRBJ2-3|14|NA|few|TRBV5-1
CASTQPGGTDTQYF
TGCGCCAGCACCCAACCTGGGGGCACAGATACGCAGTATTTT
>TRBJ2-7|13|NA|NA|TRBV29-1
CSATADLSYEQYF
TGCAGCGCCACGGCCGATCTTTCCTACGAGCAGTACTTC
>TRBJ2-7|17|NA|NA|TRBV7-9
CASSLLTSGTGRYEQYF
TGTGCCAGCAGCTTATTGACCAGCGGGACAGGTCGCTACGAGCAGTACTTC
>TRBJ1-2|15|NA|few|TRBV14
CASSQGGVYGYGYTF
TGTGCCAGCAGCCAAGGTGGGGTATACGGCTATGGCTACACCTTC
>TRBJ1-5|15|NA|few|TRBV3-1
CASSQGTAINQPQHF
TGTGCCAGCAGCCAAGGGACAGCGATCAATCAGCCCCAGCATTTT
>TRBJ2-7|12|NA|NA|TRBV24-1
CATSSLRGEQYF
TGTGCCACCAGTTCCTTAAGAGGAGAGCAGTACTTC
>TRBJ1-1|16|NA|NA|TRBV7-9
CASSASIGGSNTEAFF
TGTGCCAGCAGCGCCTCAATCGGGGGTAGCAACACTGAAGCTTTCTTT
>TRBJ1-2|12|NA|NA|TRBV2
CASSEGTRGYTF
TGTGCCAGCAGTGAAGGAACGCGGGGCTACACCTTC
>TRBJ1-1|15|NA|NA|TRBV7-9
CASSPPGVGNTEAFF
TGTGCCAGCAGCCCGCCAGGTGTGGGGAACACTGAAGCTTTCTTT
>TRBJ2-7|14|NA|NA|TRBV15
CATSIKVGEVQQYF
TGTGCCACCAGTATAAAGGTAGGGGAGGTGCAGCAGTACTTC
>TRBJ2-3|14|NA|NA|TRBV19
CASTVNDNTDTQYF
TGTGCCAGTACGGTTAACGACAACACAGATACGCAGTATTTT
>TRBJ2-1|14|TRBD2|NA|TRBV5-4
CASSSGLGLNEQFF
TGTGCCAGCAGCTCGGGACTAGGACTCAATGAGCAGTTCTTC
>TRBJ2-3|16|NA|few|TRBV2
CASSVDSGTDPDTQYF
TGTGCCAGCAGTGTTGACTCCGGGACCGACCCAGATACGCAGTATTTT
>TRBJ1-3|15|NA|few|TRBV7-6
CASLDSNELRNTIYF
TGTGCCAGCTTGGACAGTAACGAGCTGAGAAACACCATATATTTT
>TRBJ2-1|15|NA|NA|TRBV12-3/TRBV12-4
CASSFSPAGNNEQFF
TGTGCCAGCAGTTTCAGCCCCGCGGGAAACAATGAGCAGTTCTTC
>TRBJ2-3|15|NA|NA|TRBV20-1
CSARDGRRTTDTQYF
TGCAGTGCTAGAGATGGGAGGCGTACCACAGATACGCAGTATTTT
>TRBJ1-1|13|NA|NA|TRBV18
CASIGTQNTEAFF
TGTGCCAGCATCGGGACCCAGAACACTGAAGCTTTCTTT
>TRBJ2-7|15|NA|few|TRBV11-3
CASSLRTSTSYEQYF
TGTGCCAGCAGCTTACGCACTTCGACCTCCTACGAGCAGTACTTC
>TRBJ2-2|17|TRBD1|few|TRBV6-4
CASSPSRGRFDTGELFF
TGTGCCAGCAGTCCTAGCAGGGGGCGCTTTGACACCGGGGAGCTGTTTTTT
>TRBJ1-5|16|TRBD1|few|TRBV18
CASSPGTGNSNQPQHF
TGTGCCAGCTCACCGGGGACAGGTAATAGCAATCAGCCCCAGCATTTT
>TRBJ1-2|15|TRBD1|NA|TRBV27
CASSLWNRGTSGYTF
TGTGCCAGCAGTTTATGGAACAGGGGTACCAGTGGCTACACCTTC
>TRBJ1-2|13|TRBD1|NA|TRBV25-1
CASSRGTVHGYTF
TGTGCCAGCAGTCGAGGGACAGTCCATGGCTACACCTTC
>TRBJ2-7|15|NA|NA|TRBV20-1
CSARGGAGVVHEQYF
TGCAGTGCCCGAGGGGGGGCGGGAGTAGTTCACGAGCAGTACTTC
>TRBJ2-1|14|NA|many|TRBV20-1
CSARDLGSYNEQFF
TGCAGTGCTAGAGATTTAGGGTCTTACAATGAGCAGTTCTTC
>TRBJ2-7|14|TRBD2|few|TRBV7-9
CASSRGTKNYEQYF
TGTGCCAGCAGCCGAGGGACTAAAAACTACGAGCAGTACTTC
>TRBJ2-1|17|TRBD1|NA|TRBV4-1
CASSQGTGGTLGLEQFF
TGCGCCAGCAGCCAGGGGACAGGGGGCACACTAGGGCTTGAGCAGTTCTTC
>TRBJ2-2|14|NA|NA|TRBV30
CASLGRLNTGELFF
TGTGCCTCCCTTGGCAGGCTGAACACCGGGGAGCTGTTTTTT
>TRBJ1-2|16|TRBD1|few|TRBV7-8
CASSYGTGRAYYGYTF
TGTGCCAGCAGCTACGGGACAGGCAGGGCCTACTATGGCTACACCTTC
>TRBJ1-6|14|NA|few|TRBV6-5
CASTKEQGSSPLHF
TGTGCCAGCACCAAGGAGCAGGGGAGTTCACCCCTCCACTTT
>TRBJ1-2|14|NA|NA|TRBV30
CAWSSGGGLRGYTF
TGTGCCTGGAGCTCCGGGGGGGGGCTAAGAGGCTACACCTTC
>TRBJ1-1|14|TRBD1|NA|TRBV7-9
CASSLPGTVSEAFF
TGTGCCAGCAGCTTACCCGGGACAGTTTCTGAAGCTTTCTTT